This T cell receptor (beta chain) appears in the sequencing data of a study of blood T cell repertoires in COVID-19. This clone was recorded a few times. In the authors' methods: Counts of nucleated cells, estimated from reference gene primer amplification, were obtained. Using immunoSEQ multiplex PCR, the repertoire was profiled, and TCRdb retains in-frame clones only, with some absent. That table furnishes V, J and clone size, whereas the DNA furnished D and trimming. The sample shows about 130,000 clones, roughly 90% of them seen only once. This CDR3 region has 14 residues. Germline-derived CDR1 and CDR2 are SNHLY and FYNNEI. Trimming removed 4 bases from V and 4 bases from J, with 13 bases in between.

This chain connects TRBV2 to TRBJ1-2; D may be TRBD1 (6 bases). The clonotype comes from a woman of 80 years or more with acute or convalescent COVID-19. Source material: peripheral blood. CDR3 DNA: TGTGCCAGCAGTGGGGACACTTCTAGCTATGGCTACACCTTC. This translates into CASSGDTSSYGYTF.